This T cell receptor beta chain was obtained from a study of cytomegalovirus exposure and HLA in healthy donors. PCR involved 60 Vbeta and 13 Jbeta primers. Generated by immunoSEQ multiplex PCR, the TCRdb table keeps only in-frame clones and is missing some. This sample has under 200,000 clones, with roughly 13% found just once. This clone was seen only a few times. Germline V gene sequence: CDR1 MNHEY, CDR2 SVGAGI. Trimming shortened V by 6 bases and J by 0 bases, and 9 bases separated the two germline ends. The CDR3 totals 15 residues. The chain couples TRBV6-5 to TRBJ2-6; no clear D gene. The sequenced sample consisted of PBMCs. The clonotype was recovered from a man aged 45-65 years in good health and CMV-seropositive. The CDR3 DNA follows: TGTGCCAGCAGGACTCTTCGCTCTGGGGCCAACGTCCTGACTTTC. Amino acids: CASRTLRSGANVLTF.